A single sample is the source of the 14 T cell receptor beta chains below, sequenced in a study of T cell clonotyping in hematopoietic cell transplantation. Assay: immunoSEQ multiplex PCR; the TCRdb copy retains only in-frame clones and omits some. The sample lists some 76,000 clones, 90% to 97% occurring once. Specified time point: recipient sample about 28 days before transplant, after cytoreduction. The source was peripheral blood mononuclear cells, collected before stem cell transplant. All receptors derive from a woman between 45 and 65 years old with acute myeloid leukemia. Some clones in this sample may be carry-over from other donors' samples.

This clone was recorded only once. The J gene is TRBJ1-2, the V gene TRBV5-1; D remains ambiguous. CDR3 length: 15 residues. Looked up from germline, CDR1 is SGHRS and CDR2 is YFSETQ. V was clipped by 1 base and J by 4 bases, with 14 bases between them. The CDR3 nucleotides read TGCGCCAGCAGCTTGTGGCTGGGAACGAGCTATGGCTACACCTTC. Protein: CASSLWLGTSYGYTF.

The chain carries TRBV6-5 and TRBJ2-7; no clear D. There are 11 residues in the CDR3. Germline-derived CDR1 and CDR2 are MNHEY and SVGAGI. V was trimmed by 6 bases and J by 3 bases, leaving 6 bases between them. CDR3 protein: CASRRNYEQYF. The DNA of the CDR3 is TGTGCCAGCAGGCGAAACTACGAGCAGTACTTC.

The chain combines TRBV19 with TRBJ2-7; 9 bases line up with TRBD2. This CDR3 has 14 residues. Trimming removed 6 bases from V and 3 bases from J; junction bases left unmatched: 6. CDR1 is LNHDA and CDR2 is SQIVND in the germline V gene (reference sequence). The CDR3 loop is CASSRLAEVYEQYF. For the CDR3, the DNA is TGTGCCAGTAGCCGACTAGCGGAAGTCTACGAGCAGTACTTC.

The rearrangement links TRBV4-1 to TRBJ2-2, with unresolved D. The CDR3 length is 14 residues. Germline assignment: CDR1 MGHRA and CDR2 YSYEKL. V was pared by 9 bases and J by 3 bases, with 14 bases between. The CDR3 DNA follows: TGCGCCAGTAAACCCGGACGGGACACCGGGGAGCTGTTTTTT. It is translated as CASKPGRDTGELFF.

The chain uses TRBV9 and TRBJ2-7; tentative D call: TRBD2 (6 bases). The CDR3 runs to 14 residues. Germline-derived CDR1 and CDR2 are SGDLS and YYNGEE. V lost 4 bases to trimming and J lost 0 bases, with 11 bases between them. DNA of the CDR3: TGTGCCAGCAGCTCCGACGGGAGCTCCTACGAGCAGTACTTC. Protein: CASSSDGSSYEQYF.

The chain employs TRBV29-1 and TRBJ1-1; 8 bases match TRBD1. CDR3 size: 12 residues. V gave up 4 bases and J gave up 5 bases; unmatched junction bases: 3. Germline loops: CDR1 SQVTM, CDR2 ANQGSEA. In DNA, the CDR3 is TGCAGCGTTGCCAGACAGGGGACTGAAGCTTTCTTT. It yields the protein CSVARQGTEAFF.

This chain uses TRBV29-1 with TRBJ2-3; possible D gene TRBD2, 5 bases. The CDR3 contains 15 residues. V was shortened by 0 bases and J by 6 bases, with 16 bases between the two germline ends. Germline CDR1 reads SQVTM; CDR2 reads ANQGSEA. The CDR3 DNA reads TGCAGCGTTGAAGATCGACGGGATTTATGGGATACGCAGTATTTT. Its protein product is CSVEDRRDLWDTQYF.

The rearrangement joins TRBV30 to TRBJ2-7, with 7 bases that match TRBD1. CDR3 length: 13 amino acids. Trimming took 4 bases from V and 2 from J; bases not matched to a gene: 5. In germline, CDR1 is GTSNPN, CDR2 SVGIG (reference sequence). The CDR3 spells CAWTGGYAYEQYF. CDR3 DNA sequence: TGTGCCTGGACAGGGGGTTACGCCTACGAGCAGTACTTC. Together with reference TRBV30 and TRBJ2-7, the CDR3 gives the full variable domain: SQTIHQWPATLVQPVGSPLSLECTVEGTSNPNLYWYRQAAGRGLQLLFYSVGIGQISSEVPQNLSASRPQDRQFILSSKKLLLSDSGFYLCAWTGGYAYEQYFGPGTRLTVT.

V is TRBV5-1 and J is TRBJ1-2; a weak D match, TRBD1 (6 bases). Deletions cut 4 bases from V and 1 base from J, with 11 bases between. The CDR3 is 14 residues long. The V gene's germline CDR1 is SGHRS and CDR2 YFSETQ. In DNA, the CDR3 is TGCGCCAGCAGCAGAACGGACAGTAACTATGGCTACACCTTC. The encoded protein is CASSRTDSNYGYTF.

This clone occurred once. This CDR3 is CAISRVMNTEAFF. The CDR3, as DNA: TGTGCCATCAGCAGGGTCATGAACACTGAAGCTTTCTTT. The chain links TRBV10-3 to TRBJ1-1; D may be TRBD1 (5 bases). Germline CDR1 ENHRY, CDR2 SYGVKD. The CDR3 runs 13 residues. The ends were cut back, 6 bases at V and 0 bases at J, with 8 bases in the middle.

This chain uses TRBV4-1 with TRBJ2-3; TRBD1 aligns across 7 bases. Germline V gene lookup returns CDR1 MGHRA and CDR2 YSYEKL. This CDR3 has 17 amino acids. V gave up 0 bases and J gave up 5 bases; unmatched junction bases: 11. CDR3 nucleotides: TGCGCCAGCAGCCAAGATCCCACGGAGACAGGGAAAGATACGCAGTATTTT. Encoded protein: CASSQDPTETGKDTQYF.

The chain is built from TRBV28 and TRBJ2-2; the D call may be TRBD1 or TRBD2 (5 bases each). Germline CDR1 is MDHEN and CDR2 is SYDVKM. The CDR3 has 12 amino acids. V gave up 6 bases and J gave up 6 bases, with 8 bases separating them. DNA for the CDR3: TGTGCCAGCAGCAGGGAGCCCGGGGAGCTGTTTTTT. This codes for CASSREPGELFF.

This rearrangement joins TRBV29-1 to TRBJ2-7; possibly TRBD1 for D (6 bases). CDR1 is SQVTM, CDR2 ANQGSEA, per germline. The V end was cut by 2 bases, the J end by 1 base, with 15 bases between. CDR3 length: 15 amino acids. CDR3 DNA sequence: TGCAGCGTTGAAATCTACAGGGAAGGGTCCTACGAGCAGTACTTC. The encoded protein is CSVEIYREGSYEQYF.

The rearrangement joins TRBV29-1 to TRBJ1-1; D remains ambiguous. Germline V gene sequence: CDR1 SQVTM, CDR2 ANQGSEA. Trimming left V 4 bases short and J 0 bases short, with 9 bases between. The CDR3 runs to 13 residues. CDR3 DNA sequence: TGCAGCGTTGGGATTCAGATGAACACTGAAGCTTTCTTT. Amino acids: CSVGIQMNTEAFF.